This is a list of T cell receptor beta chains from one sample in a study of cytomegalovirus exposure and HLA in healthy donors. Sequencing was performed with immunoSEQ multiplex PCR; in TCRdb, only in-frame clones are kept and a portion is missing. The data hold 80,000 or so clones, with approximately 74% observed a single time. The sequencing sample was made of PBMCs. The receptors come from a young man in good health and CMV-seropositive. Both conserved end residues are part of each CDR3. A D gene is named only where the DNA matches it firmly. Size tells how often a clone was seen (once, few, many) or the class of an expanded clone, and some rows leave it out.

J gene	D gene	V gene	clone size	CDR3 protein	CDR3 DNA
TRBJ2-4	.	TRBV30	few	CAWLTKNIQYF	TGTGCCTGGCTTACCAAAAACATTCAGTACTTC
TRBJ1-2	.	TRBV4-2	.	CASSQDLGYGYTF	TGTGCCAGCAGCCAAGATCTAGGATATGGCTACACCTTC
TRBJ2-7	TRBD1	TRBV7-2	.	CASSPRTGPYEQYF	TGTGCCAGCAGCCCTAGGACAGGGCCCTACGAGCAGTACTTC
TRBJ2-5	.	TRBV6-1	.	CASSDRRGQETQYF	TGTGCCAGCAGCGACCGGCGGGGCCAAGAGACCCAGTACTTC
TRBJ1-1	TRBD1	TRBV29-1	.	CSVRAQGGNTEAFF	TGCAGCGTTCGTGCTCAGGGGGGTAACACTGAAGCTTTCTTT
TRBJ2-7	TRBD1	TRBV4-2	.	CASSQEVLGTASYEQYF	TGTGCCAGCAGCCAAGAGGTTCTGGGGACAGCTTCCTACGAGCAGTACTTC
TRBJ2-3	.	TRBV29-1	.	CSVAPMTGATDTQYF	TGCAGCGTTGCTCCCATGACTGGCGCCACAGATACGCAGTATTTT
TRBJ2-7	.	TRBV11-3	few	CASSLGAGFGYEQYF	TGTGCCAGCAGCTTAGGGGCGGGGTTCGGCTACGAGCAGTACTTC
TRBJ1-3	TRBD1	TRBV9	.	CASSSQGAFGNTIYF	TGTGCCAGCAGCTCCCAGGGGGCATTTGGAAACACCATATATTTT
TRBJ2-2	.	TRBV10-3	once	CAISVGRGHTGELFF	TGTGCCATCAGTGTTGGCAGGGGACACACCGGGGAGCTGTTTTTT
TRBJ2-7	TRBD1	TRBV2	.	CASRPGTGVYEQYF	TGTGCCAGCAGACCCGGGACAGGGGTGTACGAGCAGTACTTC
TRBJ1-1	.	TRBV7-2	.	CASSPQGSRFDAFF	TGTGCCAGCAGCCCCCAGGGCAGCCGATTTGATGCTTTCTTT
TRBJ2-5	TRBD1	TRBV27	.	CASSRNPGQGAGETQYF	TGTGCCAGCAGTCGAAACCCGGGACAGGGGGCCGGGGAGACCCAGTACTTC
TRBJ1-1	.	TRBV19	.	CASISRAEAFF	TGTGCCAGTATTAGTCGCGCTGAAGCTTTCTTT
TRBJ1-4	TRBD1	TRBV7-9	few	CGAGTGFNEKLFF	TGTGGAGCAGGGACAGGGTTTAATGAAAAACTGTTTTTT
TRBJ1-1	.	TRBV29-1	.	CSVLKNTEAFF	TGCAGCGTCCTAAAGAACACTGAAGCTTTCTTT
TRBJ2-7	TRBD2	TRBV5-6	few	CASSAGLAGSYEQYF	TGTGCCAGCAGCGCCGGACTAGCGGGCTCCTACGAGCAGTACTTC
TRBJ1-2	TRBD1	TRBV29-1	.	CSAVGTGSYGYTF	TGCAGCGCCGTCGGGACAGGGAGCTATGGCTACACCTTC
TRBJ2-7	.	TRBV7-9	once	CASSLIGVGSYEQYF	TGTGCCAGCAGCTTAATAGGGGTCGGCTCCTACGAGCAGTACTTC
TRBJ2-7	.	TRBV30	.	CAWSQPSVEQYF	TGTGCCTGGAGTCAACCTAGCGTGGAGCAGTACTTC
TRBJ1-1	TRBD1	TRBV4-2	many	CASSRGTGENTEAFF	TGTGCCAGCAGCCGAGGGACAGGGGAGAACACTGAAGCTTTCTTT
TRBJ2-5	TRBD1	TRBV12-5	.	CASGSGTGIGQETQYF	TGTGCTAGTGGTTCCGGGACAGGGATTGGGCAAGAGACCCAGTACTTC
TRBJ2-7	.	TRBV2	.	CASRANSYEQYF	TGTGCCAGCAGAGCCAACAGTTACGAGCAGTACTTC
TRBJ2-7	TRBD1	TRBV2	.	CASSQGQGGHEQYF	TGTGCCAGCAGTCAGGGACAGGGAGGTCACGAGCAGTACTTC
TRBJ2-7	TRBD1	TRBV6-6	once	CASSYSGQASYEQYF	TGTGCCAGCAGTTACTCGGGACAGGCCTCCTACGAGCAGTACTTC
TRBJ1-1	TRBD1	TRBV18	medium-sized	CASSPRDRDTEAFF	TGTGCCAGCTCACCCAGAGACAGGGACACTGAAGCTTTCTTT
TRBJ2-7	TRBD2	TRBV28	.	CASTGGEGYVHEQYF	TGTGCCAGCACGGGGGGGGAGGGTTACGTTCACGAGCAGTACTTC
TRBJ1-6	.	TRBV19	.	CASSPPGNNSPLHF	TGTGCCAGTAGTCCGCCGGGAAATAATTCACCCCTCCACTTT
TRBJ2-1	.	TRBV7-9	.	CASSLAATGGEQFF	TGTGCCAGCAGCTTAGCAGCGACCGGAGGTGAGCAGTTCTTC
TRBJ2-7	TRBD2	TRBV7-9	.	CASSFRAGGTYEQYF	TGTGCCAGCAGCTTCAGAGCGGGAGGGACCTACGAGCAGTACTTC
TRBJ1-1	.	TRBV7-2	.	CASSLVAGMNTEAFF	TGTGCCAGCAGCTTAGTAGCAGGGATGAACACTGAAGCTTTCTTT
TRBJ1-1	TRBD1	TRBV5-1	.	CASSYRGLRTEAFF	TGCGCCAGCAGCTACAGGGGGCTGAGGACTGAAGCTTTCTTT
TRBJ1-1	.	TRBV28	.	CASSSWGDLLNTEAFF	TGTGCCAGCAGTTCCTGGGGAGACCTTTTGAACACTGAAGCTTTCTTT
TRBJ2-1	.	TRBV30	.	CAWSDPGLSYNEQFF	TGTGCCTGGAGCGATCCGGGACTGTCCTACAATGAGCAGTTCTTC
TRBJ1-2	TRBD1	TRBV7-9	few	CASSLGDRGLSGYTF	TGTGCCAGCAGCTTAGGGGACAGGGGTTTAAGTGGCTACACCTTC
TRBJ2-1	TRBD1	TRBV29-1	few	CSVDRTGQDEQFF	TGCAGCGTCGATAGGACAGGGCAGGATGAGCAGTTCTTC
TRBJ1-5	TRBD1	TRBV7-2	.	CASSSQGDQPQHF	TGTGCCAGCAGCTCACAGGGGGACCAGCCCCAGCATTTT
TRBJ1-5	TRBD1	TRBV30	.	CAWSGRGSQPQNF	TGTGCCTGGAGTGGCAGGGGGAGTCAGCCCCAGAATTTT
TRBJ2-2	.	TRBV5-8	.	CASSLFLQGAGELFF	TGTGCCAGCAGCTTGTTCCTCCAGGGTGCCGGGGAGCTGTTTTTT
TRBJ2-3	TRBD2	TRBV7-2	.	CASSLFSRGGSSDTQYF	TGTGCCAGCAGCTTATTCTCTCGGGGCGGGAGTTCAGATACGCAGTATTTT
TRBJ1-1	TRBD1	TRBV7-2	few	CASSLGDRGYGAFF	TGTGCCAGCAGCTTAGGGGACAGGGGATACGGAGCTTTCTTT
TRBJ2-1	TRBD2	TRBV4-3	.	CASSQRVLAGDYNEQFF	TGCGCCAGCAGCCAAAGGGTCCTCGCGGGGGACTACAATGAGCAGTTCTTC
TRBJ1-2	.	TRBV5-6	.	CASSLRGFYGYTF	TGTGCCAGCAGCTTGAGAGGGTTCTATGGCTACACCTTC
TRBJ2-7	.	TRBV20-1	.	CSAGGVGEQYF	TGCAGTGCCGGGGGAGTGGGCGAGCAGTACTTC
TRBJ2-5	TRBD2	TRBV6-1	.	CASSEQASGGPRETQYF	TGTGCCAGCAGTGAACAGGCTAGCGGGGGGCCACGGGAGACCCAGTACTTC
TRBJ2-1	TRBD1	TRBV7-9	.	CASSLGPGGTDNEQFF	TGTGCCAGCAGCTTAGGTCCAGGGGGCACAGACAATGAGCAGTTCTTC